A single sample gave rise to the 18 T cell receptor beta chains below, sequenced in a study of control samples from healthy donors and cancer patients. Sequenced by immunoSEQ multiplex PCR; TCRdb stores in-frame clones only, minus some. The table includes roughly 80,000 clones, about 88% detected once. Sequencing was done on a sample of blood. Receptors originate from a woman aged 45-59 years in good health.

The chain is built from TRBV20-1 and TRBJ2-1, with unresolved D. The CDR3 consists of 13 residues. Trimming took 3 bases from V and 6 from J, leaving 12 bases between them. Looked up from germline, CDR1 is DFQATT and CDR2 is SNEGSKA (reference sequence). The CDR3 coding sequence is TGCAGTGCTAGTGAGGCCGCGATCAATGAGCAGTTCTTC. Protein: CSASEAAINEQFF.

The chain joins TRBV2 to TRBJ2-3; 9 nucleotides align to TRBD2. The germline V gene has CDR1 SNHLY and CDR2 FYNNEI. V lost 6 bases, J lost 6 bases, and 7 bases stayed unmatched. This CDR3 has 14 amino acids. The CDR3 loop is CASRSRGGKDTQYF. The CDR3 DNA is TGTGCCAGCAGGTCGCGGGGGGGGAAGGATACGCAGTATTTT.

With regard to this clone: The CDR3 ends on some other residue instead of the conserved phenylalanine or tryptophan, so this is likely a read error. The chain uses TRBV2 and TRBJ1-2, with TRBD1 as a possible D gene (6 bases). Germline assignment: CDR1 SNHLY and CDR2 FYNNEI. This CDR3 has 13 amino acids. V gave up 6 bases and J gave up 4 bases, with 12 bases separating them. CDR3 coding DNA: TGTGCCAGCAGCAACAGGGAAGCCTATGGCTACACCCTC. Encoded protein: CASSNREAYGYTL.

The chain links TRBV11-2 to TRBJ1-5, with D unclear. Between the trimmed V and J ends, which lost 2 bases and 6 bases, there was a span of 11 bases. CDR3 length: 14 residues. CDR1 and CDR2 from the germline V gene are SGHAT and FQNNGV. The CDR3 nucleotides read TGTGCCAGCAGCTTAAATTTGCAAGCTCAGCCCCAGCATTTT. As protein: CASSLNLQAQPQHF.

The chain carries TRBV19 and TRBJ1-1, with D uncertain. V was cut by 3 bases and J by 1 base, with 6 bases left in between. The germline CDR1 and CDR2 sequences are LNHDA and SQIVND (reference sequence). This CDR3 spans 13 amino acids. Here the CDR3 reads CASSMEKNTEAFF. CDR3 in DNA: TGTGCCAGTAGTATGGAGAAGAACACTGAAGCTTTCTTT.

The V gene is TRBV11-3, the J gene TRBJ2-1, with D maybe TRBD2 (5 bases). The CDR3 is made up of 13 amino acids. CDR1 and CDR2 from the germline V gene are SGHNT and YENEEA. Between the trimmed V and J ends, which lost 1 base and 9 bases, there was a span of 10 bases. The CDR3 here is CASSLGGNTEQFF. The CDR3 DNA sequence: TGTGCCAGCAGCTTAGGAGGGAACACTGAGCAGTTCTTC.

The J gene is TRBJ2-7, the V gene TRBV5-6; D remains unclear. The germline V gene encodes CDR1 SGHDT and CDR2 YYEEEE. V was trimmed by 7 bases and J by 1 base, leaving 15 bases between them. This CDR3 contains 14 residues. The CDR3, as DNA: TGTGCCAGCGCCGGGTTTGCGGAATCCTACGAGCAGTACTTC. As protein: CASAGFAESYEQYF.

This clone showed up just a few times. This sequence joins TRBV2 and TRBJ2-3, with D perhaps given as TRBD1 or TRBD2 (5 bases each). The V gene lost 6 bases and the J gene lost 4 bases, with 14 bases spanning the gap. Germline CDR1 reads SNHLY; CDR2 reads FYNNEI. The CDR3 contains 14 residues. CDR3 nucleotide sequence: TGTGCCAGCAGCCTTCTTCTGGGGGCAGATACGCAGTATTTT. Amino acid sequence: CASSLLLGADTQYF.

V usage is TRBV9 and J usage is TRBJ2-2, with 11 bases lining up with TRBD1. This CDR3 has 15 amino acids. V trimming: 2 bases; J trimming: 5 bases; junction bases outside the gene matches: 2. Looked up from germline, CDR1 is SGDLS and CDR2 is YYNGEE. The CDR3 spells CASSVGDRGTGELFF. The DNA of the CDR3 is TGTGCCAGCAGCGTCGGGGACAGGGGGACCGGGGAGCTGTTTTTT.

DNA of the CDR3: TGCGCCAGCAAGGACAGAAATTACGAGCAGTACTTC. Its translation: CASKDRNYEQYF. This chain uses TRBV23-1 with TRBJ2-7, with TRBD1 as a possible D gene (6 bases). TRBV23-1 is given ORF status, its function remaining uncertain. The CDR3 contains 12 residues. Deletions cut 7 bases from V and 4 bases from J, with 11 bases between.

V gene TRBV3-1 (or the pseudogene TRBV3-2) combines with J gene TRBJ2-2, with D unclear. V lost 0 bases to trimming and J lost 0 bases, with 2 bases between them. Germline CDR1 reads LGHDT; CDR2 reads YNNKEL (reference sequence). CDR3 length: 14 residues. The CDR3 spells CASSQDPNTGELFF. CDR3 nucleotides: TGTGCCAGCAGCCAAGATCCGAACACCGGGGAGCTGTTTTTT.

The rearrangement links TRBV2 to TRBJ1-2; TRBD1 aligns across 7 bases. The V segment lost 7 bases and the J segment 4 bases; nucleotides outside the gene matches: 3. Germline loops: CDR1 SNHLY, CDR2 FYNNEI. The CDR3 spans 12 residues. The CDR3 protein is CASKGAGYGYTF. As DNA, the CDR3 is TGTGCCAGCAAGGGGGCCGGCTATGGCTACACCTTC.

The chain is built from TRBV12-3 or TRBV12-4 and TRBJ1-1; D not resolved. V lost 1 base, J lost 1 base, and 4 bases lay in between. The CDR3 sequence is 13 residues long. The CDR3 coding sequence is TGTGCCAGCAGTTTAGGGGAGAACACTGAAGCTTTCTTT. The encoded protein is CASSLGENTEAFF.

The chain recombines TRBV18 with TRBJ2-3; 10 bases align to TRBD2. The CDR3 sequence is 15 residues long. Germline V gene lookup returns CDR1 KGHSH and CDR2 LQKENI. The V gene end was trimmed by 4 bases and the J gene end by 5 bases; junction bases not matched to a gene: 6. The CDR3 region is CASSRSGGAGDTQYF. The CDR3, as DNA: TGTGCCAGCTCACGCAGCGGGGGGGCAGGAGATACGCAGTATTTT.

The chain joins TRBV2 to TRBJ2-7; 9 positions match TRBD1. Looked up from germline, CDR1 is SNHLY and CDR2 is FYNNEI. The CDR3 length is 14 residues. The trim removed 5 bases at V and 4 bases at J, leaving 6 bases unmatched. The CDR3 nucleotides are TGTGCCAGCAGTCGGGGACAGGGAATTTACGAGCAGTACTTC. This translates into CASSRGQGIYEQYF.

The chain joins TRBV6-6 to TRBJ1-2; D is ambiguous. Germline V lookup: CDR1 MNHNY, CDR2 SVGAGI (reference sequence). The CDR3 covers 13 residues. V lost 2 bases to trimming and J lost 6 bases, with 10 bases between them. The CDR3 DNA reads as TGTGCCAGCAGTTACAGTGTGGGTCATGGCTACACCTTC. It yields the protein CASSYSVGHGYTF.

The chain employs TRBV5-6 and TRBJ1-5; D is perhaps TRBD1 (5 bases). V lost 4 bases and J 9 bases, leaving 14 bases between the germline ends. CDR3 length: 13 residues. The germline CDR1 and CDR2 sequences are SGHDT and YYEEEE. CDR3: CASSPDIAGPQHF. Written as DNA, the CDR3 is TGTGCCAGCAGCCCGGACATAGCGGGGCCCCAGCATTTT.

This chain links TRBV2 with TRBJ2-2; D gene uncertain. Trimming removed 5 bases at V and 7 bases at J, with 8 bases between. The germline V gene has CDR1 SNHLY and CDR2 FYNNEI. The CDR3 contains 12 residues. In DNA, the CDR3 is TGTGCCAGCAGTATAGAGGTCGGGGAGCTGTTTTTT. Translating it yields CASSIEVGELFF.